Listed below are T cell receptor beta chains from one sample, sequenced in a study of blood T cells in healthy people across ages. Via MiXCR, TCRdb re-called the 5' RACE reads, giving one row per CDR3 protein. The sample includes about 1.4 million distinct CDR3 sequences, 59% seen only once; the top ten take over 5.5%. Sequencing was performed on blood. The receptors were gathered from a young man in good health. Each CDR3 is given with its conserved first and last residue. D genes are given only for firm matches.

j_call	v_call	d_call	cdr3_aa
TRBJ1-2	TRBV12-3/TRBV12-4	-	CASSPGEDWSYGYTF
TRBJ2-3	TRBV10-1	-	CASSGARPTDTQYF
TRBJ2-5	TRBV14	-	CASSQAQFQETQYF
TRBJ1-2	TRBV5-4	-	CASSLLVGYGYTF
TRBJ2-3	TRBV27	TRBD1	CASSLRQGPTDTQYF
TRBJ1-1	TRBV6-1	-	CASSEAPGGGYNTEAFF
TRBJ1-6	TRBV27	TRBD1	CASSLQGAFNSPLHF
TRBJ2-1	TRBV6-2/TRBV6-3	TRBD1	CASSPPRDRAYNEQFF
TRBJ1-5	TRBV5-5	-	CASSLDVGKQPQHF
TRBJ2-6	TRBV27	-	CATGYSGANVLTF
TRBJ1-1	TRBV9	TRBD1	CASSVVTGATEAFF
TRBJ2-7	TRBV9	TRBD2	CASSPPGLAGGSYEQYF
TRBJ1-2	TRBV27	-	CAPLGVNYGYTF
TRBJ2-7	TRBV5-1	-	CASSATILTYEQYF
TRBJ2-1	TRBV20-1	TRBD2	CSASFGLAANNEQFF
TRBJ1-1	TRBV4-2	-	CASSQEGSNTEAFF
TRBJ2-7	TRBV6-1	TRBD1	CASSEGTGQSIYEQYF
TRBJ2-7	TRBV6-5	-	CASSYDRLGPYEQYF
TRBJ1-2	TRBV5-1	-	CASSSDNRADGYTF
TRBJ2-3	TRBV9	TRBD2	CASSDAVAGPTDTQYF
TRBJ1-2	TRBV7-2	-	CASSQNGGGNYGYTF
TRBJ1-5	TRBV28	-	CASRPGTANQPQHF
TRBJ2-1	TRBV13	-	CASSLLTLAGEQFF
TRBJ2-7	TRBV19	-	CASSIGANYEQYF
-	TRBV20-1	-	CSALKGRVPGPYEQYF
TRBJ2-5	TRBV6-5	TRBD2	CATQTSGQETQYF
TRBJ2-7	TRBV12-1	-	CASSFALGIEQYF
TRBJ1-2	TRBV12-3/TRBV12-4	-	CASRGIYYGYTF
TRBJ2-1	TRBV5-1	TRBD2	CASSLRGDLAGGPGNEQFF
TRBJ1-2	TRBV29-1	-	CSVDTDGYTF
TRBJ2-1	TRBV7-9	TRBD2	CASAGTTYNEQFF
TRBJ2-3	TRBV5-1	TRBD2	CASSLEGLAGYFTDTQYF
TRBJ1-2	TRBV6-4	-	CASSDSTTTPSNGYTF
TRBJ2-3	TRBV6-2/TRBV6-3	-	CASNRDFTDTQYF
TRBJ2-3	TRBV20-1	TRBD2	CSARDSFSGRAMDTQYF
TRBJ2-1	TRBV5-1	-	CASSPDPSTRTNDEQFF
TRBJ1-5	TRBV19	-	CASSIAEQPQHF
TRBJ2-7	TRBV6-1	-	CASSTAPTYEQYF
TRBJ2-3	TRBV7-2	TRBD2	CASSLGLAGGRDAQYF
TRBJ2-3	TRBV7-9	-	CAATEKSTDTQYF